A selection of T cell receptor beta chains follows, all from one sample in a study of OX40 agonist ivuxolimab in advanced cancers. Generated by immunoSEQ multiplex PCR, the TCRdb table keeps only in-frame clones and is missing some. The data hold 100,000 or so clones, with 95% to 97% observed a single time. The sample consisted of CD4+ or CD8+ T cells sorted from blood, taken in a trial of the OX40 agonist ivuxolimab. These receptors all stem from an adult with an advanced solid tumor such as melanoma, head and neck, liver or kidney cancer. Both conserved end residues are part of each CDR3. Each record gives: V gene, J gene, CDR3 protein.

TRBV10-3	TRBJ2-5	CAISPETLVETQYF
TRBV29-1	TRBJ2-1	CSVASLPWPSGGYNEQFF
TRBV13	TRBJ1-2	CASSLISDRAVGYTF
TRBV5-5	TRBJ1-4	CASSLGDRNEKLFF
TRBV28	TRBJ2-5	CASTTGDLQETQYF
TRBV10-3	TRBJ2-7	CAISERGEGEQYF
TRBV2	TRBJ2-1	CASSEARAGLAGYNEQFF
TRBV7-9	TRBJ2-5	CASSLRDTTETQYF
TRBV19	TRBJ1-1	CASTGPAGMNTEAFF
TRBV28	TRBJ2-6	CASSPTGAGPSGANVLTF
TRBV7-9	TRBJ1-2	CASSWDRENGYTF
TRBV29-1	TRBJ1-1	CSVGGTEAFF
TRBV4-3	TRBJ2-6	CASSQDGAGANVLTF
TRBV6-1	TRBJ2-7	CASGSLYEQYF
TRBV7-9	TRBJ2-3	CASSGSLGTQYF
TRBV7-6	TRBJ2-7	CASSLGQGLKYEQYF
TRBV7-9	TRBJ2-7	CASSLQGVPLNEQYF
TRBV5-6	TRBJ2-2	CASSSRQGKNTGELFF
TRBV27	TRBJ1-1	CASSFPGGTEAFF
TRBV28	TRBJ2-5	CASSDSQETQYF
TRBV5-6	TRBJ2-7	CASSFPSGTYEQYF
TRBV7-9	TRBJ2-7	CASSLIDEQYF
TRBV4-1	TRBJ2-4	CASSQDRAAGGPGNIQYF
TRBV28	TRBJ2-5	CASSLTGSQETQYF
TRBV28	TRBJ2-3	CASSSDTWTSGGTDTQYF
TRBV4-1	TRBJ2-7	CASSQEDRSSYEQYF
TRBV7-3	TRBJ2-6	CASSLLGGQAPSGANVLTF
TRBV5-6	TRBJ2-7	CASSSGLENYEQYF
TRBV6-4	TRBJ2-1	CASSDSSDEQFF
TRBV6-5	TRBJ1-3	CASRGDSGNTIYF
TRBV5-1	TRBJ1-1	CASSLEGWHTEAFF
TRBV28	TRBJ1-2	CASSSRDGPNYGYTF
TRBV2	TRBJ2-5	CASSEGTGFQETQYF
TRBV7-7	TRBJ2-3	CASSLGRDVGDTQYF
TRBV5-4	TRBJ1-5	CASSLGQGVSEPQHF
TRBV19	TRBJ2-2	CASTRLWASQGKDTGELFF
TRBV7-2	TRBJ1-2	CASSPRQGARYGYTF
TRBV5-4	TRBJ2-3	CASSPTTAYTTDTQYF
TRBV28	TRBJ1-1	CASSPPPAEAFF
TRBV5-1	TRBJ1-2	CASSSGTGDYYGYTF
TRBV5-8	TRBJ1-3	CASSLVWISGNTIYF
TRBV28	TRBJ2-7	CASSLPRQGVYEQYF
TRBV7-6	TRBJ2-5	CASSPTFVEETQYF
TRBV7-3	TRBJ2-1	CASSLLADSYNEQFF
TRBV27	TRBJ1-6	CASSSNGDYNSPLHF